The 25 T cell receptor beta chains below all came from one sample that was sequenced in a study of molecular identifiers for immune sequencing clone quantification. TCRdb independently ran MiXCR on the PCR reads; one entry per CDR3 protein. The profile shows over 300,000 distinct CDR3 sequences, about 22% of them singletons. Material for sequencing was naive CD8+ T cells from blood, with Jurkat cell RNA spiked in. Subset meaning: FACS-sorted CD8+CD4-CCR7+CD45RA+ naive T cells. These receptors all come from a human donor in good health. Some libraries in this study had Jurkat cell RNA spiked in.

This clonotype was found many times. CDR3 residues: CASSLAASSYNSPLHF. CDR3 coding DNA: TGTGCCAGCAGCTTGGCTGCAAGCTCCTATAATTCACCCCTCCACTTT. This chain connects TRBV13 to TRBJ1-6; no definite D call. The CDR3 has 16 amino acids. Trimming stripped 3 bases from V and 0 bases from J, with 9 bases between. Looked up from germline, CDR1 is PRHDT and CDR2 is FYEKMQ (reference sequence).

This clonotype was seen a few times. The gene calls are TRBV4-1 and TRBJ2-1; D remains ambiguous. The CDR3 is 15 amino acids. Germline assignment: CDR1 MGHRA and CDR2 YSYEKL. V was cut by 2 bases and J by 1 base, with 9 bases left in between. The CDR3: CASSQRKVSYNEQFF. In DNA form, the CDR3 reads TGCGCCAGCAGCCAAAGGAAGGTTTCCTACAATGAGCAGTTCTTC.

Many counts were recorded for this clonotype. The V and J genes are TRBV2 and TRBJ1-1; D is unresolved. Germline CDR1 reads SNHLY; CDR2 reads FYNNEI. V lost 7 bases, J lost 5 bases, and 11 bases lay in between. The CDR3 is made up of 12 amino acids. This CDR3 is CASKMVITEAFF. Here the CDR3 DNA reads TGTGCCAGCAAAATGGTGATAACTGAAGCTTTCTTT.

For this clonotype: One end of the junction is discordant with germline, which a read error may explain. The CDR3 nucleotides are TGTGTCAGCAGCCGAGAAGAGGTACAGAGTGAAAAACTGTTATTT. It codes for CVSSREEVQSEKLLF. The chain is built from TRBV7-9 and TRBJ1-4; D is ambiguous. Germline CDR1 and CDR2: SEHNR and FQNEAQ (reference sequence). The CDR3 length is 15 residues. Full variable domain (remainder filled in from reference TRBV7-9 and TRBJ1-4): DTGVSQNPRHKITKRGQNVTFRCDPISEHNRLYWYRQTLGQGPEFLTYFQNEAQLEKSRLLSDRFSAERPKGSFSTLEIQRTEQGDSAMYLCVSSREEVQSEKLLFGSGTQLSVL.

This clonotype was seen repeatedly, ten times or more. This sequence joins TRBV21-1 and TRBJ1-5. TRBV21-1 corresponds to a pseudogene. CDR3 size: 15 residues. The chain's CDR3 is CASEEKYHSNQPQHF. In DNA, the CDR3 is TGTGCCAGCGAGGAGAAGTATCATAGCAATCAGCCCCAGCATTTT.

This clonotype showed up many times. V is TRBV4-1 and J is TRBJ1-2; D gene unclear. CDR3 length: 12 residues. Germline loops: CDR1 MGHRA, CDR2 YSYEKL. V gave up 0 bases and J gave up 4 bases, with 3 bases separating them. CDR3 nucleotides: TGCGCCAGCAGCCAAGATGTCTATGGCTACACCTTC. It yields the protein CASSQDVYGYTF.

This clonotype has a handful of counts. V and J are TRBV19 and TRBJ2-1; D is possibly TRBD1 (6 bases). CDR1 and CDR2 (germline): LNHDA, SQIVND (reference sequence). V was pared by 5 bases and J by 6 bases, with 11 bases between. This CDR3 region has 13 residues. CDR3 protein: CASSVTGSNEQFF. The CDR3 DNA reads as TGTGCCAGTAGTGTAACAGGGAGCAATGAGCAGTTCTTC.

In regard to this clonotype: It may be a read error: a sequence one base away is much more abundant. The missing conserved phenylalanine or tryptophan at the end of this CDR3 makes a read error likely. The chain has TRBV4-1 and TRBJ1-2; D is undetermined. V was shortened by 3 bases and J by 4 bases, with 9 bases between the two germline ends. CDR3 length equals 13 residues. Per the germline V gene, CDR1 is MGHRA and CDR2 is YSYEKL. The CDR3 DNA reads as TGCGCCAGCAGCCAGGGCTGGGGCTATGGCTACACCCTC. Translating it yields CASSQGWGYGYTL.

This clonotype has a count of ten or more. CDR3 nucleotides: TGTGCCAGCACGACTGGCGATACGCAGTATTTT. Translating it yields CASTTGDTQYF. The rearrangement links TRBV28 to TRBJ2-3; D remains unclear. There are 11 residues in the CDR3. Germline V gives CDR1 MDHEN, CDR2 SYDVKM. V lost 7 bases to trimming and J lost 6 bases, with 8 bases between them.

The rearrangement links TRBV2 to TRBJ2-7; TRBD2 might be the D (5 bases). The germline CDR1 and CDR2 sequences are SNHLY and FYNNEI. V lost 8 bases and J 6 bases, leaving 17 bases between the germline ends. The CDR3 consists of 13 residues. The CDR3 nucleotides are TGTGCCAGCGGGCCCGGGAACCGGGTCGAGCAGTACTTC. It yields the protein CASGPGNRVEQYF. The whole variable domain, filled in from reference TRBV2 and TRBJ2-7, reads EPEVTQTPSHQVTQMGQEVILRCVPISNHLYFYWYRQILGQKVEFLVSFYNNEISEKSEIFDDQFSVERPDGSNFTLKIRSTKLEDSAMYFCASGPGNRVEQYFGPGTRLTVT.

This clonotype was found a few times. V and J are TRBV27 and TRBJ2-3; D might be TRBD1 (6 bases). CDR1 is MNHEY and CDR2 is SMNVEV in the germline V gene (reference sequence). The CDR3 covers 13 residues. Trimming stripped 10 bases from V and 1 base from J, with 12 bases between. The CDR3: CATRTAGTDTQYF. The CDR3 region has the DNA TGTGCCACCCGGACAGCGGGCACAGATACGCAGTATTTT.

The chain uses TRBV20-1 and TRBJ2-6; D is tentatively TRBD1 or TRBD2 (5 bases each). The V and J ends lost 3 bases and 1 base respectively, with 19 bases between them. The CDR3 spans 18 residues. Germline assignment: CDR1 DFQATT and CDR2 SNEGSKA (reference sequence). CDR3 region: CSARGEGWVRSGANVLTF. The CDR3 DNA reads as TGCAGTGCTAGGGGTGAGGGGTGGGTAAGGTCTGGGGCCAACGTCCTGACTTTC.

The V call is TRBV7-2, the J call TRBJ2-3; D is possibly TRBD2 (7 bases). Germline CDR1 and CDR2: SGHTA and FQGNSA. V lost 5 bases to trimming and J lost 7 bases, with 28 bases between them. The CDR3 consists of 18 residues. The CDR3 protein is CASSPHSPLADSIYTQYF. CDR3 DNA sequence: TGTGCCAGCAGCCCACACTCCCCGCTAGCGGACAGTATTTATACGCAGTATTTT.

The table lists this clonotype with many counts. The chain uses TRBV20-1 and TRBJ2-3, with D unclear. Trimming took 7 bases from V and 1 from J, leaving 15 bases between them. The CDR3 spans 14 residues. CDR1 DFQATT and CDR2 SNEGSKA come from the germline V gene (reference sequence). DNA for the CDR3: TGCAGTGGGCGGCAGGACCGAGGCACAGATACGCAGTATTTT. Its protein is CSGRQDRGTDTQYF.

The chain employs TRBV5-6 and TRBJ1-1; 7 positions agree with TRBD1. Germline trimming cut 9 bases from V and 9 bases from J; bases unmatched to any gene: 17. The germline V gene encodes CDR1 SGHDT and CDR2 YYEEEE. This CDR3 spans 14 amino acids. The CDR3 region has the DNA TGTGCCACTTCCTCGGGGACAGCGAGTAAAAAAGCTTTCTTT. Amino acids: CATSSGTASKKAFF.

This clonotype was recorded many times. The chain employs TRBV29-1 and TRBJ1-5; 7 nucleotides match TRBD1. The V segment lost 6 bases and the J segment 5 bases; nucleotides outside the gene matches: 4. Germline assignment: CDR1 SQVTM and CDR2 ANQGSEA. The CDR3 has 12 residues. The DNA of the CDR3 is TGCAGCGTGGGGCAGGGGGATCAGCCCCAGCATTTT. Protein: CSVGQGDQPQHF.

There are a few counts of this clonotype. This sequence joins TRBV27 and TRBJ2-3, with 7 bases identical to TRBD1. Germline V lookup: CDR1 MNHEY, CDR2 SMNVEV (reference sequence). The CDR3 totals 16 residues. J was trimmed by 2 bases and V by 3 bases; bases with no gene match: 8. CDR3 protein: CASSFLGQANTDTQYF. DNA of the CDR3: TGTGCCAGCAGTTTCCTCGGACAGGCCAACACAGATACGCAGTATTTT.

This clonotype was counted only a few times. Written as DNA, the CDR3 is TGTGCCCGGGGGGATGCTACAGATACGCAGTATTTT. The encoded protein is CARGDATDTQYF. V gene TRBV30 combines with J gene TRBJ2-3; 7 bases agree with TRBD2. Germline V gene sequence: CDR1 GTSNPN, CDR2 SVGIG (reference sequence). This CDR3 has 12 residues. With V trimmed by 8 bases and J by 3 bases, 5 bases remained unmatched. Filled out from reference TRBV30 and TRBJ2-3, the complete variable domain reads SQTIHQWPATLVQPVGSPLSLECTVEGTSNPNLYWYRQAAGRGLQLLFYSVGIGQISSEVPQNLSASRPQDRQFILSSKKLLLSDSGFYLCARGDATDTQYFGPGTRLTVL.

The chain combines TRBV7-9 with TRBJ2-1; perhaps TRBD2 as D (5 bases). Trimming stripped 7 bases from V and 8 bases from J, with 18 bases between. The CDR3 has 14 amino acids. CDR1 is SEHNR and CDR2 is FQNEAQ in the germline V gene (reference sequence). CDR3 coding DNA: TGTGCCAGCACCGACCGGGGTGTGGTTGATGAGCAGTTCTTC. It is translated as CASTDRGVVDEQFF.

A remark on this clonotype: A read error may be the cause here, since a much bigger clone is one base away. The V and J genes are TRBV7-7 and TRBJ2-2, with TRBD2 matching 11 bases. The germline gives CDR1 SSHAT, CDR2 FNYEAQ (reference sequence). The CDR3 runs 16 residues. CDR3 nucleotides: TGTGCTAGCAGCCCTCTAGCGGGAGGCGACACCGGGGAGCTGTGTTTT. This encodes CASSPLAGGDTGELCF.

Concerning this clonotype: A read error may produce the germline difference seen at one junction end. The chain uses TRBV29-1 and TRBJ1-4; TRBD1 matches 7 bases. This CDR3 region has 15 residues. CDR1 is SQVTM and CDR2 is ANQGSEA in the germline V gene. CDR3 amino acids: CSAEDDRELNEKLFF. The CDR3 DNA sequence: TGCAGCGCTGAAGATGACAGGGAACTTAATGAAAAACTGTTTTTT.

The chain links TRBV12-3 or TRBV12-4 to TRBJ2-2; TRBD2 matches at 7 bases. J lost 4 bases, V lost 4 bases, and 9 bases had no gene match. The CDR3 is made up of 16 amino acids. The DNA for the CDR3 is TGTGCCAGCAGTTGGGTCGGCGGGAGTGGCACCGGGGAGCTGTTTTTT. Amino acids: CASSWVGGSGTGELFF.

In this sample, this clonotype turned up a few times. V is TRBV20-1 and J is TRBJ2-7, with D unresolved. Germline-derived CDR1 and CDR2 are DFQATT and SNEGSKA (reference sequence). The V end lost 1 base, the J end lost 0 bases, and 7 bases lay between the germline ends. This CDR3 is 13 amino acids long. CDR3 bases: TGCAGTGCTAGAGGGGTTTTCTCCTACGAGCAGTACTTC. Translated, it gives CSARGVFSYEQYF.

The table lists this clonotype with many counts. The rearrangement links TRBV4-3 to TRBJ1-3; TRBD1 matches at 7 bases. J lost 3 bases, V lost 1 base, and 3 bases had no gene match. This CDR3 is built from 15 residues. From germline, CDR1 is LGHNA and CDR2 YSLEER. The CDR3: CASSQGQGSGNTIYF. The CDR3 DNA reads TGCGCCAGCAGCCAAGGACAGGGAAGTGGAAACACCATATATTTT.

In this sample, this clonotype turned up a few times. The rearrangement uses TRBV5-6 and TRBJ2-7; tentative D call: TRBD1 (6 bases). The CDR3 sequence is 14 residues long. The germline gives CDR1 SGHDT, CDR2 YYEEEE. V shed 1 base and J shed 5 bases, with 13 bases lying between them. This CDR3 reads CASSLSAGDDEQYF. DNA of the CDR3: TGTGCCAGCAGCTTGTCGGCAGGGGACGACGAGCAGTACTTC.